These T cell receptor beta chains were read from a single sample in a study of Ad26.COV2.S vaccination and SARS-CoV-2 variants. Method: immunoSEQ multiplex PCR; TCRdb's copy keeps in-frame clones and lacks some. This table has about 350,000 clones, 86% appearing once. The sequencing here drew on peripheral blood, taken in a trial of Ad26.COV2.S vaccine versus placebo. These receptor sequences come from a person aged 18-65 years who received the Ad26.COV2.S COVID-19 vaccine or a placebo. Each CDR3 is given with its conserved first and last residue. A D gene is named only where the DNA matches it firmly. For some rows the clone size is stated as once, few or many, or as a class when expanded; others skip it.

v_call,clone_size,d_call,cdr3_length,j_call,cdr3_aa,cdr3_nt
TRBV20-1,.,.,11,TRBJ2-7,CSAPWGYEQYF,TGCAGTGCTCCATGGGGCTACGAGCAGTACTTC
TRBV19,.,.,13,TRBJ2-1,CASSPLTGNEQFF,TGTGCCAGTAGCCCTCTGACGGGGAATGAGCAGTTCTTC
TRBV7-2,once,TRBD2,15,TRBJ2-1,CASSFERGPHNEQFF,TGTGCCAGCAGCTTCGAGCGGGGGCCCCACAATGAGCAGTTCTTC
TRBV18,.,.,11,TRBJ2-1,CASSPGNEQFF,TGTGCCAGCTCACCCGGGAATGAGCAGTTCTTC
TRBV11-2,.,TRBD1,14,TRBJ2-7,CASSLRGRGDEQYF,TGTGCCAGCAGCCTCAGGGGGCGCGGAGACGAGCAGTACTTC
TRBV7-2,.,TRBD2,17,TRBJ2-3,CASSLVLLAGGTDTQYF,TGTGCCAGCAGCTTAGTTCTCCTAGCGGGGGGAACAGATACGCAGTATTTT
TRBV6-2/TRBV6-3,.,.,13,TRBJ1-5,CASSYQGNQPQHF,TGTGCCAGCAGTTATCAGGGCAATCAGCCCCAGCATTTT
TRBV7-2,once,.,17,TRBJ2-3,CASSPWAGGQITDTQYF,TGTGCCAGCAGCCCCTGGGCGGGCGGGCAAATCACAGATACGCAGTATTTT
TRBV25-1,many,TRBD2,16,TRBJ2-5,CASPGCSGGDQETQYF,TGTGCCAGCCCCGGGTGTAGCGGGGGGGACCAAGAGACCCAGTACTTC
TRBV7-2,many,.,15,TRBJ1-5,CASSLGGTGNQPQHF,TGTGCCAGCAGCTTAGGTGGGACGGGGAATCAGCCCCAGCATTTT
TRBV25-1,once,.,13,TRBJ1-4,CASSFPTNEKLFF,TGTGCCAGCAGTTTCCCGACTAATGAAAAACTGTTTTTT
TRBV6-5,.,.,16,TRBJ2-1,CASSYFVSFVPHEQFF,TGTGCCAGCAGTTACTTCGTCTCATTTGTCCCCCATGAGCAGTTCTTC
TRBV30,.,TRBD1,15,TRBJ1-4,CAWSGEAGGGEKLFF,TGTGCCTGGAGTGGGGAAGCAGGGGGCGGTGAAAAACTGTTTTTT
TRBV6-2/TRBV6-3,.,.,17,TRBJ1-5,CASSYRTGGWENQPQHF,TGTGCCAGCAGTTACCGGACGGGAGGTTGGGAGAATCAGCCCCAGCATTTT
TRBV12-3/TRBV12-4,.,.,13,TRBJ2-1,CASSPTRDHEQFF,TGTGCCAGCAGCCCGACCAGGGACCATGAGCAGTTCTTC
TRBV15,.,.,9,TRBJ2-7,CATRLEQYF,TGTGCCACCAGGCTGGAGCAGTACTTC
TRBV6-2/TRBV6-3,.,.,15,TRBJ2-3,CASSTLDTGLGTQYF,TGTGCCAGCAGTACCTTAGATACAGGCCTGGGGACGCAGTATTTT
TRBV11-1,.,TRBD2,14,TRBJ2-7,CASSLERGTYEQYF,TGTGCCAGCAGCTTGGAGCGGGGGACCTACGAGCAGTACTTC
TRBV9,.,.,15,TRBJ2-3,CASSVRAGGPDTQYF,TGTGCCAGCAGCGTAAGGGCCGGGGGCCCAGATACGCAGTATTTT
TRBV6-5,.,.,14,TRBJ2-3,CASTWGRATDTQYF,TGTGCCAGCACTTGGGGCAGGGCGACCGATACGCAGTATTTT
TRBV19,.,TRBD1,16,TRBJ2-2,CASSGRDRGNAGELFF,TGTGCCAGTAGTGGCCGGGACAGAGGGAATGCCGGGGAGCTGTTTTTT
TRBV4-3,.,.,19,TRBJ2-1,CASSQESHVGQVLYNEQFF,TGCGCCAGCAGCCAAGAATCCCATGTCGGGCAAGTTCTCTACAATGAGCAGTTCTTC
TRBV4-1,.,.,13,TRBJ1-1,CASSQDGDPEAFF,TGCGCCAGCAGCCAAGATGGGGATCCAGAAGCTTTCTTT
TRBV6-5,.,TRBD2,13,TRBJ2-3,CASGGGGADTQYF,TGTGCCAGCGGGGGGGGAGGAGCTGATACGCAGTATTTT
TRBV2,.,TRBD1,14,TRBJ2-2,CASRDRGFTGELFF,TGTGCCAGCAGGGACAGGGGGTTCACCGGGGAGCTGTTTTTT
TRBV6-5,few,.,13,TRBJ1-1,CASTNEPNTEAFF,TGTGCCAGCACCAACGAGCCCAACACTGAAGCTTTCTTT
TRBV27,.,.,12,TRBJ2-7,CATHGASYEQYF,TGTGCCACCCATGGGGCATCCTACGAGCAGTACTTC
TRBV6-5,.,.,14,TRBJ1-5,CASSYRQGVQPQHF,TGTGCCAGCAGTTATCGTCAGGGAGTCCAGCCCCAGCATTTT
TRBV19,few,.,15,TRBJ1-5,CASSSTWDAGQPQHF,TGTGCCAGTAGTTCGACCTGGGACGCTGGTCAGCCCCAGCATTTT